These 16 T cell receptor beta chains originate from one sample sequenced in a study of metastatic and nonmetastatic thyroid tumors (dated by TCRdb to about 2020). No treatment had been received by any patient before thyroid surgery. The receptor library was made with PCR. Sequencing instrument: Illumina HiSeq 4000. Using fastp trimming at Q25 and MiXCR clonotype assembly, TCRdb reanalyzed the public sequencing data and kept in-frame beta chains. The sample profile shows tens of thousands of clones; roughly 29% of them were found once. Jointly, the top ten make up 15% to 20% of the sample. The sequencing sample was made of blood. The receptors stem from a female donor with papillary thyroid cancer or a benign thyroid nodule (not recorded which). Some clones in this sample may be carry-over from other donors' samples.

The chain uses TRBV27 and TRBJ2-1, with a weak D call TRBD2 (6 bases). The V end lost 5 bases, the J end lost 5 bases, and 13 bases lay between the germline ends. The CDR3 consists of 14 residues. CDR1 MNHEY and CDR2 SMNVEV come from the germline V gene (reference sequence). The CDR3 coding sequence is TGTGCCAGCAGTCGGGAGAGGTCGAACAATGAGCAGTTCTTC. Its protein is CASSRERSNNEQFF.

The chain links TRBV10-3 to TRBJ1-6, with 10 bases lining up with TRBD1. V was pared by 8 bases and J by 9 bases, with 7 bases of the junction left unmatched. The length of the CDR3 is 14 residues. Looked up from germline, CDR1 is ENHRY and CDR2 is SYGVKD. Here the CDR3 DNA reads TGTGCCATCTCCCGGGACAGGGGAAGTTCACCCCTCCACTTT. Translated: CAISRDRGSSPLHF.

This clone was seen a handful of times. The chain couples TRBV12-3 or TRBV12-4 to TRBJ2-7, with D tentatively TRBD2 (6 bases). The CDR3 contains 14 residues. The ends were cut back, 1 base at V and 5 bases at J, with 12 bases in the middle. The CDR3 loop reads CASSLGSGEHEQYF. DNA for the CDR3: TGTGCCAGCAGTTTAGGTTCGGGAGAGCACGAGCAGTACTTC.

The chain combines TRBV6-1 with TRBJ1-1; D unclear. The CDR3 runs to 14 residues. Germline assignment: CDR1 MNHNS and CDR2 SASEGT. V gave up 2 bases and J gave up 2 bases, with 9 bases separating them. The CDR3 DNA reads as TGTGCCAGCAGTGAACGGCCTGAAAACACTGAAGCTTTCTTT. It yields the protein CASSERPENTEAFF.

This clone has just a few counts. The chain combines TRBV6-5 with TRBJ2-5; maybe TRBD2 (5 bases). Germline V CDR1 and CDR2: MNHEY, SVGAGI. V lost 2 bases and J 2 bases, leaving 15 bases between the germline ends. The CDR3 totals 16 residues. For the CDR3, the DNA is TGTGCCAGCAGTTACCCAACGGAGGAGGTACAAGAGACCCAGTACTTC. Protein: CASSYPTEEVQETQYF.

The J gene is TRBJ2-1, the V gene TRBV20-1; the D is unclear. The V gene's germline CDR1 is DFQATT and CDR2 SNEGSKA (reference sequence). The CDR3 totals 15 residues. Trimming took off 6 bases at V and 2 bases at J, with 17 bases between the two ends. This chain's CDR3 is CSAAPSGSAYNEQFF. In DNA form, the CDR3 reads TGCAGTGCCGCCCCCTCGGGCAGCGCCTACAATGAGCAGTTCTTC.

This clone was detected ten times or more. The gene calls are TRBV19 and TRBJ1-1; D unresolved. Germline lookup yields CDR1 LNHDA and CDR2 SQIVND (reference sequence). This CDR3 is built from 15 residues. V shed 0 bases and J shed 1 base, with 9 bases lying between them. In nucleotides, the CDR3 is TGTGCCAGTAGTATAGATCCCTCGGGGAACACTGAAGCTTTCTTT. This sequence encodes CASSIDPSGNTEAFF.

V is TRBV20-1 and J is TRBJ2-3; no firm D call. The CDR3 sequence is 15 residues long. CDR1 and CDR2 (germline): DFQATT, SNEGSKA (reference sequence). The V end lost 5 bases, the J end lost 2 bases, and 17 bases lay between the germline ends. The CDR3 sequence: CSAPVGTRITDTQYF. The CDR3, as DNA: TGCAGTGCTCCCGTGGGTACGCGGATCACAGATACGCAGTATTTT.

The rearrangement joins TRBV20-1 to TRBJ2-3; the match to TRBD2 covers 13 bases. The germline CDR1 and CDR2 sequences are DFQATT and SNEGSKA (reference sequence). With 6 bases clipped from V and 6 bases from J, the junction kept 6 bases outside the gene matches. The CDR3 totals 14 residues. CDR3 residues: CSAHGTSGDDTQYF. CDR3 in DNA: TGCAGTGCCCACGGGACTAGCGGGGACGATACGCAGTATTTT.

This clone showed up just a few times. The J gene is TRBJ2-7, the V gene TRBV6-1; 7 bases are a match to TRBD1. The CDR3 covers 16 residues. J was trimmed by 6 bases and V by 7 bases; bases with no gene match: 18. Germline V gene sequence: CDR1 MNHNS, CDR2 SASEGT. The CDR3 here is CASILQQGLPSPEQYF. The CDR3 DNA sequence: TGTGCCAGCATACTACAACAGGGGTTACCCTCCCCCGAGCAGTACTTC.

The rearrangement joins TRBV6-4 to TRBJ1-6, with D possibly being TRBD1 (5 bases). The CDR3 covers 14 residues. CDR1 is MRHNA and CDR2 is SNTAGT in the germline V gene. V was shortened by 4 bases and J by 9 bases, with 13 bases between the two germline ends. CDR3 protein: CASSAQGLLSPLHF. CDR3 DNA: TGTGCCAGCAGTGCCCAGGGCCTCCTTTCACCCCTCCACTTT.

V usage is TRBV11-3 and J usage is TRBJ1-3; TRBD1 aligns across 10 bases. Germline CDR1 reads SGHNT; CDR2 reads YENEEA. The CDR3 is made up of 14 amino acids. V lost 3 bases, J lost 9 bases, and 5 bases stayed unmatched. CDR3 sequence reads: CASSFGTGDFTIYF. The DNA of the CDR3 is TGTGCCAGCAGCTTTGGGACAGGGGATTTCACCATATATTTT.

This clone was seen many times. The chain uses TRBV5-1 and TRBJ2-7; 7 nucleotides agree with TRBD1. Per germline, CDR1 SGHRS and CDR2 YFSETQ. Germline trimming cut 4 bases from V and 5 bases from J; bases unmatched to any gene: 9. The length of the CDR3 is 14 residues. The CDR3: CASSLQTGNNEQYF. The CDR3 DNA follows: TGCGCCAGCAGCCTGCAGACAGGGAATAACGAGCAGTACTTC.

This clone was detected only a few times. The chain combines TRBV19 with TRBJ2-1; 11 bases are shared with TRBD2. Per germline, CDR1 LNHDA and CDR2 SQIVND (reference sequence). Trimming at V came to 5 bases and at J to 7 bases, leaving 7 bases not matched to a gene. This CDR3 is built from 15 residues. CDR3 loop: CASSLTSGEGNEQFF. Here the CDR3 DNA reads TGTGCCAGTAGTCTGACTAGCGGGGAAGGAAATGAGCAGTTCTTC.

The chain couples TRBV30 to TRBJ2-1; D might be TRBD2 (5 bases). The CDR3 is made up of 16 amino acids. Trimming took off 4 bases at V and 4 bases at J, with 20 bases between the two ends. The germline V gene encodes CDR1 GTSNPN and CDR2 SVGIG (reference sequence). The CDR3 protein is CAWNKRTGTSYNEQFF. CDR3 sequence (DNA): TGTGCCTGGAATAAGCGGACCGGTACCTCATACAATGAGCAGTTCTTC.

The rearrangement uses TRBV28 and TRBJ2-2; 16 nucleotides line up with TRBD2. Germline lookup yields CDR1 MDHEN and CDR2 SYDVKM. V dropped 8 bases and J dropped 4; count of bases not matched to a gene: 13. This CDR3 region has 19 residues. This CDR3 is CASGSAGGLAGGVTGELFF. CDR3 in DNA: TGTGCCAGCGGTTCGGCAGGGGGACTAGCGGGAGGGGTCACCGGGGAGCTGTTTTTT.